This TCR beta chain was observed in a study of CD8 T cells in Susac syndrome. Bulk CD8+ and CD4+ cells came from magnetic negative isolation; CD8+ TEMRA by FACS. The CDR3 loop spans 15 amino acids. With 3 bases removed from V and 3 bases from J, the gap between germline ends came to 14 bases. An amount of RNA that ranged from 0.5 to 1 ug was reverse transcribed with random hexamers. Coverage of TCR beta CDR3 amplification by immunoSEQ multiplex PCR extended to 54 Vbeta and 13 Jbeta. TCRdb reprocessed the immunoSEQ multiplex PCR reads with MiXCR, giving one entry per CDR3 protein. The sample has roughly 200,000 distinct CDR3 sequences; 90% to 95% are singletons.

The specimen sequenced was CD4+ T cells from PBMCs. This TCR was sampled from a human donor in good health. V usage is TRBV12-3 or TRBV12-4 and J usage is TRBJ2-5, with D possibly TRBD2 on 6 matching bases. The CDR3 region has the DNA TGTGCCAGCAGTTTCGGTCCGCGGGGCAAAGAGACCCAGTACTTC. This gives the protein CASSFGPRGKETQYF.